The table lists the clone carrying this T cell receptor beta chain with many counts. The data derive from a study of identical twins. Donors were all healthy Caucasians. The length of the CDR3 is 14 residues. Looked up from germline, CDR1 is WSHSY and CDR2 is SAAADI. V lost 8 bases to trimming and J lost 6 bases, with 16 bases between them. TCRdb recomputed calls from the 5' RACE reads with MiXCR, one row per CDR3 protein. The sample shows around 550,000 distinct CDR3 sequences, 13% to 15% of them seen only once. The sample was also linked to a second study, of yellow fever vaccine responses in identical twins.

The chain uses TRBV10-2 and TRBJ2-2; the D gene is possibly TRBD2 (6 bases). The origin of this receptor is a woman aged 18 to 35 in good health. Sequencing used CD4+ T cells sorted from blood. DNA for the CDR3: TGCGCCAGCCACGGGAGTATGTTCGCCGGGGAGCTGTTTTTT. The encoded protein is CASHGSMFAGELFF.